The text below deals with one TCR beta chain. Among the donors, all were healthy bone marrow donors. The data were taken from a study of cytomegalovirus exposure and HLA in healthy donors. This CDR3 region has 15 residues. V shed 1 base, J shed 9 bases, and the junction held 7 bases outside the gene matches. The V gene's germline CDR1 is SGHTA and CDR2 FQGNSA. PCR employed 60 Vbeta and 13 Jbeta primers. The protocol was immunoSEQ multiplex PCR, while the TCRdb copy is restricted to in-frame clones and leaves out a portion. The sample has 74,000 or so clones, roughly 65% seen once. This chain links TRBV7-2 with TRBJ2-1; 9 bases are a match to TRBD1. The source is a woman under 40 in good health and CMV-seronegative. The sample was PBMCs. For the CDR3, the DNA is TGTGCCAGCAGCTTAGACCCGGGACAGGGTCGTGAGCAGTTCTTC. Translated: CASSLDPGQGREQFF.